These 25 T cell receptor beta chains were sequenced from one sample in a study of cytomegalovirus exposure and HLA in healthy donors. Primers for the PCR totalled 60 Vbeta and 13 Jbeta. Assay used: immunoSEQ multiplex PCR; TCRdb lists only in-frame clones, some missing. The table has hundreds of thousands of clones, approximately 79% seen once. The sequenced sample was PBMCs. The receptors stem from a male donor in good health and CMV-seronegative.

The V and J genes are TRBV19 and TRBJ1-5, with D unclear. The V gene lost 3 bases and the J gene lost 0 bases, with 9 bases spanning the gap. The length of the CDR3 is 15 residues. Germline CDR1 is LNHDA and CDR2 is SQIVND (reference sequence). The CDR3: CASSIAPYSNQPQHF. CDR3 DNA sequence: TGTGCCAGTAGTATTGCGCCGTATAGCAATCAGCCCCAGCATTTT.

V gene TRBV28 combines with J gene TRBJ1-2; 7 bases fit TRBD1. After removal of 4 bases from V and 4 bases from J, the junction contained 6 bases not matched to a gene. Germline V gives CDR1 MDHEN, CDR2 SYDVKM. This CDR3 has 14 amino acids. The CDR3 nucleotides are TGTGCCAGCAGTTCTAACAGGGGATCCTATGGCTACACCTTC. It is translated as CASSSNRGSYGYTF.

The V gene is TRBV4-3, the J gene TRBJ2-3; 7 bases match TRBD2. The CDR3 is made up of 15 amino acids. In germline, CDR1 is LGHNA, CDR2 YSLEER. V shed 2 bases, J shed 4 bases, and the junction held 6 bases outside the gene matches. CDR3 sequence reads: CASSQMAGLPDTQYF. The DNA of the CDR3 is TGCGCCAGCAGCCAAATGGCGGGACTACCAGATACGCAGTATTTT.

V and J are TRBV11-2 and TRBJ2-5; perhaps TRBD1 as D (6 bases). The CDR3 runs to 16 residues. CDR1 is SGHAT and CDR2 is FQNNGV in the germline V gene. Trimming cost V 1 base and J 1 base, with 13 bases left between them. The CDR3 region is CASSLVLGALQETQYF. The DNA for the CDR3 is TGTGCCAGCAGCTTAGTCCTGGGGGCCCTCCAAGAGACCCAGTACTTC. Filled out from reference TRBV11-2 and TRBJ2-5, the complete variable domain reads EAGVAQSPRYKIIEKRQSVAFWCNPISGHATLYWYQQILGQGPKLLIQFQNNGVVDDSQLPKDRFSAERLKGVDSTLKIQPAKLEDSAVYLCASSLVLGALQETQYFGPGTRLLVL.

V is TRBV27 and J is TRBJ1-1; TRBD1 matches 7 bases. Looked up from germline, CDR1 is MNHEY and CDR2 is SMNVEV (reference sequence). The CDR3 totals 15 residues. V lost 5 bases and J lost 1; bases outside the gene matches: 7. CDR3 sequence reads: CASSVRDSRNTEAFF. Written as DNA, the CDR3 is TGTGCCAGCAGTGTCCGGGACAGTCGGAACACTGAAGCTTTCTTT.

The J gene is TRBJ1-5, the V gene TRBV6-1; D gene ambiguous. The germline V gene encodes CDR1 MNHNS and CDR2 SASEGT. The V end lost 0 bases, the J end lost 7 bases, and 16 bases lay between the germline ends. The CDR3 consists of 16 residues. The CDR3 coding sequence is TGTGCCAGCAGTGAAGCGCGGTTAGGAAGATGGCAGCCCCAGCATTTT. It specifies CASSEARLGRWQPQHF.

The genes are TRBV15 and TRBJ1-1; a weak D match, TRBD1 (5 bases). Germline values: CDR1 LNHNV, CDR2 YYDKDF (reference sequence). The CDR3 has 14 residues. Between the trimmed V and J ends, which lost 4 bases and 0 bases, there was a span of 9 bases. CDR3 in DNA: TGTGCCACCAGCATAGAACAGGTGAACACTGAAGCTTTCTTT. Translated: CATSIEQVNTEAFF.

The gene calls are TRBV5-1 and TRBJ2-4, with D perhaps matching TRBD1 (6 bases). Trimming left V 0 bases short and J 3 bases short, with 16 bases between. Germline V gene sequence: CDR1 SGHRS, CDR2 YFSETQ. The CDR3 is 17 residues long. CDR3 protein: CASSLAQVIRGKNIQYF. The CDR3 bases are TGCGCCAGCAGCTTGGCCCAGGTAATCAGGGGCAAAAACATTCAGTACTTC.

This clone is a singleton in its sample. This sequence joins TRBV6-5 and TRBJ1-1; no definite D call. Germline assignment: CDR1 MNHEY and CDR2 SVGAGI. Trimming took 6 bases from V and 4 from J, leaving 18 bases between them. The CDR3 totals 15 residues. The CDR3 spells CASRPARTGITEAFF. CDR3 nucleotides: TGTGCCAGCAGACCCGCCCGGACGGGGATCACTGAAGCTTTCTTT.

The genes are TRBV5-1 and TRBJ2-1; TRBD2 might be the D (6 bases). V was pared by 4 bases and J by 6 bases, with 14 bases between. The CDR3 is made up of 14 amino acids. Germline CDR1 is SGHRS and CDR2 is YFSETQ. DNA of the CDR3: TGCGCCAGCAGCCAGGGAGGATTGGGCAATGAGCAGTTCTTC. Translated: CASSQGGLGNEQFF.

The gene calls are TRBV28 and TRBJ1-1, with 8 bases matching TRBD1. The length of the CDR3 is 16 residues. Germline V gives CDR1 MDHEN, CDR2 SYDVKM. The J segment lost 6 bases and the V segment lost 3 bases, leaving 12 bases of the junction unmatched. CDR3 sequence (DNA): TGTGCCAGCAGTTTGTTAAGGGGCAGGGGGCAGGCTGAAGCTTTCTTT. Translation gives CASSLLRGRGQAEAFF. Filled out from reference TRBV28 and TRBJ1-1, the complete variable domain reads DVKVTQSSRYLVKRTGEKVFLECVQDMDHENMFWYRQDPGLGLRLIYFSYDVKMKEKGDIPEGYSVSREKKERFSLILESASTNQTSMYLCASSLLRGRGQAEAFFGQGTRLTVV.

CDR3 in amino acids: CASSENRGRTGELFF. The CDR3 bases are TGTGCCAGCAGTGAAAACAGGGGGCGAACCGGGGAGCTGTTTTTT. V and J are TRBV6-1 and TRBJ2-2; TRBD1 matches at 9 bases. Germline loops: CDR1 MNHNS, CDR2 SASEGT. The CDR3 covers 15 residues. The junction had 3 bases not matched to a gene; V was cut back by 2 bases and J by 5 bases.

The chain employs TRBV20-1 and TRBJ2-5, with unresolved D. The better agreement between TRBJ2-7 and the DNA end casts doubt on the J call. Per the germline V gene, CDR1 is DFQATT and CDR2 is SNEGSKA (reference sequence). The CDR3 has 10 amino acids. The CDR3 sequence: CSAYEYEQYF. In DNA form, the CDR3 reads TGCAGTGCTTACGAATACGAGCAGTACTTC.

The J gene is TRBJ1-4, the V gene TRBV30, with 9 bases matching TRBD1. V was clipped by 1 base and J by 7 bases; unmatched bases: 4. Germline CDR1 GTSNPN, CDR2 SVGIG (reference sequence). CDR3 length: 14 residues. CDR3 in amino acids: CAWSAQGALEKLFF. Written as DNA, the CDR3 is TGTGCCTGGAGTGCACAGGGGGCTCTTGAAAAACTGTTTTTT.

The table lists this clone with a few counts. The chain has TRBV28 and TRBJ2-2, with 10 bases that match TRBD2. J was trimmed by 3 bases and V by 5 bases; bases with no gene match: 6. The CDR3 sequence is 16 residues long. Per the germline V gene, CDR1 is MDHEN and CDR2 is SYDVKM. The CDR3 here is CASSPNSGRHTGELFF. In DNA, the CDR3 is TGTGCCAGCAGTCCAAATAGCGGGAGGCACACCGGGGAGCTGTTTTTT.

The V call is TRBV27, the J call TRBJ2-7; D is possibly TRBD1 (6 bases). The CDR3 consists of 14 residues. From germline, CDR1 is MNHEY and CDR2 SMNVEV (reference sequence). V was pared by 5 bases and J by 3 bases, with 14 bases between. The CDR3 DNA reads TGTGCCAGCAGTACTTGGAGCAGGGGCTACGAGCAGTACTTC. Translating it yields CASSTWSRGYEQYF.

The chain links TRBV27 to TRBJ2-7; possibly TRBD2 for D (5 bases). Trimming cost V 2 bases and J 3 bases, with 8 bases left between them. From germline, CDR1 is MNHEY and CDR2 SMNVEV (reference sequence). This CDR3 contains 13 residues. The CDR3 is CASSLVLGYEQYF. The DNA of the CDR3 is TGTGCCAGCAGTTTAGTACTAGGCTACGAGCAGTACTTC.

A few counts support this clone. The V and J genes are TRBV6-1 and TRBJ1-1; D remains unclear. V lost 3 bases, J lost 3 bases, and 5 bases lay in between. The germline CDR1 and CDR2 sequences are MNHNS and SASEGT. CDR3 size: 12 residues. The CDR3 spells CASSDGDTEAFF. In nucleotides, the CDR3 is TGTGCCAGCAGTGACGGGGACACTGAAGCTTTCTTT.

CDR3 in DNA: TGTGCCAGCAGGGCGGGGAACACCGGGGAGCTGTTTTTT. Translating gives CASRAGNTGELFF. The V and J genes are TRBV6-6 and TRBJ2-2, with D perhaps matching TRBD2 (5 bases). This CDR3 is built from 13 residues. V lost 6 bases to trimming and J lost 1 base, with 6 bases between them. The germline CDR1 and CDR2 sequences are MNHNY and SVGAGI (reference sequence).

The chain couples TRBV2 to TRBJ2-5, with 8 bases matching TRBD2. The CDR3 is 13 amino acids. Per the germline V gene, CDR1 is SNHLY and CDR2 is FYNNEI. V shed 8 bases and J 5 bases; nucleotides not matched to a gene: 7. The CDR3 region has the DNA TGTGCCAGCGGAGCGGGAGTCGGTGAGACCCAGTACTTC. This gives the protein CASGAGVGETQYF.

This chain uses TRBV27 with TRBJ1-4; 7 nucleotides align to TRBD1. The CDR3 has 13 residues. Trimming removed 7 bases from V and 13 bases from J; junction bases left unmatched: 12. CDR1 MNHEY and CDR2 SMNVEV come from the germline V gene (reference sequence). In DNA form, the CDR3 reads TGTGCCAGCACAATCAACCGGGACAGTCGACTGTTTTTT. Translated, it gives CASTINRDSRLFF.

This rearrangement joins TRBV11-2 to TRBJ1-5; D is unresolved. Germline lookup yields CDR1 SGHAT and CDR2 FQNNGV. Trimming stripped 8 bases from V and 6 bases from J, with 20 bases between. CDR3 length equals 15 residues. For the CDR3, the DNA is TGTGCCAGCTGTCTTGCGGGGATAGAGGGTCAGCCCCAGCATTTT. The encoded protein is CASCLAGIEGQPQHF.

J is TRBJ1-1 and V is TRBV21-1; the table's D call, TRBD1, has no DNA check behind it. TRBV21-1 constitutes a pseudogene. The CDR3 totals 15 residues. This CDR3 reads CASSKYDRKNTEAFF. CDR3 nucleotides: TGTGCCAGCAGCAAGTATGACAGGAAGAACACTGAAGCTTTCTTT.

The V call is TRBV10-3, the J call TRBJ2-7, with TRBD2 matching 13 bases. The CDR3 is made up of 17 amino acids. V lost 6 bases to trimming and J lost 2 bases; unmatched junction nucleotides: 10. Per germline, CDR1 ENHRY and CDR2 SYGVKD. The CDR3: CAIRRTLGTSGTYEQYF. The CDR3 region has the DNA TGTGCCATCAGACGCACCTTGGGGACTAGCGGGACCTACGAGCAGTACTTC.

This rearrangement joins TRBV27 to TRBJ2-5; possibly TRBD1 for D (8 bases). In germline, CDR1 is MNHEY, CDR2 SMNVEV (reference sequence). This CDR3 contains 15 residues. Trimming shortened V by 6 bases and J by 4 bases, and 18 bases separated the two germline ends. The CDR3 reads CASSQYTGGGETQYF. In DNA, the CDR3 is TGTGCCAGCAGCCAGTACACAGGGGGGGGAGAGACCCAGTACTTC.